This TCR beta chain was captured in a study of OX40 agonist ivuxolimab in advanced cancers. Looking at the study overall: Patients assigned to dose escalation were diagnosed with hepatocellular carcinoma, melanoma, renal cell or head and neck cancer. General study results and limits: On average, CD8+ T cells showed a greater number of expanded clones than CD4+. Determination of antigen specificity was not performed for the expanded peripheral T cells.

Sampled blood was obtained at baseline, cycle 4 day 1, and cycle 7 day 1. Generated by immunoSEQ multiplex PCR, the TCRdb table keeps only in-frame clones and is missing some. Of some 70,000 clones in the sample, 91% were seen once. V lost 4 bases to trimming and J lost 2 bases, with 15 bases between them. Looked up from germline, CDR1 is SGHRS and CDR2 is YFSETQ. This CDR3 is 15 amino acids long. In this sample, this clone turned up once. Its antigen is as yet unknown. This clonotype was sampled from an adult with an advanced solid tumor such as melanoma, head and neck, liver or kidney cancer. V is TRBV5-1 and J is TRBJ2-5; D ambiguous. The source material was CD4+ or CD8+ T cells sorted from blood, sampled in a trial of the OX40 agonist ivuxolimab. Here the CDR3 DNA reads TGCGCCAGCAGCCACGGCTTGAGTAAACAAGAGACCCAGTACTTC. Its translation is CASSHGLSKQETQYF.